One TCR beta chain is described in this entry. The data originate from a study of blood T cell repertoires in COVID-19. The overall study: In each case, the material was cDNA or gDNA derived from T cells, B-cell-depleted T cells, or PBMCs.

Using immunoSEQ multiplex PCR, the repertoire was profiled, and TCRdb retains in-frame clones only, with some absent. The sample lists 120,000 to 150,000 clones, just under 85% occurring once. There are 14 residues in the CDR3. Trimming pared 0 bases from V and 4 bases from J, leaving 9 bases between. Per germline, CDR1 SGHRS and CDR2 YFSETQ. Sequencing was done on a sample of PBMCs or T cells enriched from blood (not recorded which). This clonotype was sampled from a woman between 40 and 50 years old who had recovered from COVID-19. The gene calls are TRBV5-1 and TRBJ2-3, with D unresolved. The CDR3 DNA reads TGCGCCAGCAGCTTGGTCGGTGCTCCAGATACGCAGTATTTT. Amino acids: CASSLVGAPDTQYF.